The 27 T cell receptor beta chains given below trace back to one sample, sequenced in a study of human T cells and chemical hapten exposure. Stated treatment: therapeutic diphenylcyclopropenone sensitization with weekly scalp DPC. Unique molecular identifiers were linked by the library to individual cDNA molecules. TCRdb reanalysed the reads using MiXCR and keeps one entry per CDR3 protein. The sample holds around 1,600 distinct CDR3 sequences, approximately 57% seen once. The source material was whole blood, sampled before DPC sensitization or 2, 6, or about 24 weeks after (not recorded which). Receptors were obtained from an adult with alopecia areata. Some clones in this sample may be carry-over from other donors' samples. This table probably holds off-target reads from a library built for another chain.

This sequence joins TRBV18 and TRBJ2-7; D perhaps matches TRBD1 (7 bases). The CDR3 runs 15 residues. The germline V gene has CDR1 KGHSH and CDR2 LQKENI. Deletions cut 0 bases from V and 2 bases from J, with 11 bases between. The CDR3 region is CASSPPAGGPYEQYF. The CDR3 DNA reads TGTGCCAGCTCACCACCGGCAGGGGGGCCCTACGAGCAGTACTTC.

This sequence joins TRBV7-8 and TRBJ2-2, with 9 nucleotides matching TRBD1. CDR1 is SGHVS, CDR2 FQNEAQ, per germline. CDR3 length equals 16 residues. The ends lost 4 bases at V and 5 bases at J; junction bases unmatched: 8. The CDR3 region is CASSSIPGTGTGELFF. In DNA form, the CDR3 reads TGTGCCAGCAGCTCAATCCCCGGGACAGGGACCGGGGAGCTGTTTTTT.

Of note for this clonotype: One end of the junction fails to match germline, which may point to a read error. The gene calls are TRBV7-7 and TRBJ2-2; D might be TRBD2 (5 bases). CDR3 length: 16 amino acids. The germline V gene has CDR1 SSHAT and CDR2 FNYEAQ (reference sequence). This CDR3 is CASSLIRGTNTGELFF. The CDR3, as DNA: TGTGCTAGCAGCTTAATCCGGGGAACGAACACCGGGGAGCTGTTTTTT.

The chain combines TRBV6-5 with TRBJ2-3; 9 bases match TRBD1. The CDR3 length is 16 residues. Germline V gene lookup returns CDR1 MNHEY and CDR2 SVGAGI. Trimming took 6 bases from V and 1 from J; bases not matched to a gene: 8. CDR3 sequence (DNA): TGTGCCAGCAGGGGACAGGGATCGGGGGGCACAGATACGCAGTATTTT. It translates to CASRGQGSGGTDTQYF.

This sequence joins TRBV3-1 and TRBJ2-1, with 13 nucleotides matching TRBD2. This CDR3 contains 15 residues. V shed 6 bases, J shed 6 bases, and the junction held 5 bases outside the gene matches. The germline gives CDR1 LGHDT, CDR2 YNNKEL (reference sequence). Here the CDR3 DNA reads TGTGCCAGCAGGGGGACTAGCGGGGCCTCCAATGAGCAGTTCTTC. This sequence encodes CASRGTSGASNEQFF.

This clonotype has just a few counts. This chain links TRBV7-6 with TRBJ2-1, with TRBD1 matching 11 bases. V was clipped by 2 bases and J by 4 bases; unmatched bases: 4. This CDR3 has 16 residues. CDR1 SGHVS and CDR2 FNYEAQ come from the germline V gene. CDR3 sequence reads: CASSLTGTGGYNEQFF. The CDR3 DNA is TGTGCCAGCAGCTTAACCGGGACAGGGGGTTACAATGAGCAGTTCTTC.

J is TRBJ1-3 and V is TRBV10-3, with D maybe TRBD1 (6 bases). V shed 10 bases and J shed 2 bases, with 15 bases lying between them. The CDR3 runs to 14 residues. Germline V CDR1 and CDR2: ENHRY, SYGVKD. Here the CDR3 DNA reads TGTGCCACCGGAGGGGGGGCCGCTGGAAACACCATATATTTT. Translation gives CATGGGAAGNTIYF.

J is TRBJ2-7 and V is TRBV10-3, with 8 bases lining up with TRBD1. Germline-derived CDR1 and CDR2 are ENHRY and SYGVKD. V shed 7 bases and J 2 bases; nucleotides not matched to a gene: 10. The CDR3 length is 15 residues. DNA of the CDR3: TGTGCCATCACCTCGGGACAGGTCGGGACCTACGAGCAGTACTTC. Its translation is CAITSGQVGTYEQYF.

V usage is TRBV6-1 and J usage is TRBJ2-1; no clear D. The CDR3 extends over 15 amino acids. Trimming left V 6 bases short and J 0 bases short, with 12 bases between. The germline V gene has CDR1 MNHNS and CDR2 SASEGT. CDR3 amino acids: CASSRTSSSYNEQFF. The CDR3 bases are TGTGCCAGCAGCCGGACCTCTAGCTCCTACAATGAGCAGTTCTTC.

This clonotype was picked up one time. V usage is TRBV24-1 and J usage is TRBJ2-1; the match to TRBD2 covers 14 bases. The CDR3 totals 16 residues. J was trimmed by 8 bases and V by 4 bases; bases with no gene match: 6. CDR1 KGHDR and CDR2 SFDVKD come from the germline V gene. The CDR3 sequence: CATSEVGLAGEDEQFF. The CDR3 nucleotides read TGTGCCACCAGTGAAGTGGGACTAGCGGGGGAGGATGAGCAGTTCTTC.

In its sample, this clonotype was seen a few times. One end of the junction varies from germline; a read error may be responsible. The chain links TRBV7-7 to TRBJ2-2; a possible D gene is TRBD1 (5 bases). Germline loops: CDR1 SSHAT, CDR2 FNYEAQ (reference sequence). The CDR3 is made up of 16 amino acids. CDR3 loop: CASSFRPDIDTGELFF. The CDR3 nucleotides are TGTGCTAGCAGCTTCCGGCCGGACATTGACACCGGGGAGCTGTTTTTT.

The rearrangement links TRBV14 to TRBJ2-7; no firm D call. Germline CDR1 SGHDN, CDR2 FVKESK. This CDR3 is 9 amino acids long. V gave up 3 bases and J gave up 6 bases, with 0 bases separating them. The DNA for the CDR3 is TGTGCCAGCAGCCACGAGCAGTACTTC. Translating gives CASSHEQYF. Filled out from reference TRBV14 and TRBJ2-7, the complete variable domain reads EAGVTQFPSHSVIEKGQTVTLRCDPISGHDNLYWYRRVMGKEIKFLLHFVKESKQDESGMPNNRFLAERTGGTYSTLKVQPAELEDSGVYFCASSHEQYFGPGTRLTVT.

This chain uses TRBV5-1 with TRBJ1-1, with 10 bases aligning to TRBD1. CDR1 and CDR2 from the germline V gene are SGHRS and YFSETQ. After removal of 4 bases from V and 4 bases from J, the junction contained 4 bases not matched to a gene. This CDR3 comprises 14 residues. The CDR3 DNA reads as TGCGCCAGCAGCGGGACAGGGGCCTTCACTGAAGCTTTCTTT. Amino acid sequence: CASSGTGAFTEAFF.

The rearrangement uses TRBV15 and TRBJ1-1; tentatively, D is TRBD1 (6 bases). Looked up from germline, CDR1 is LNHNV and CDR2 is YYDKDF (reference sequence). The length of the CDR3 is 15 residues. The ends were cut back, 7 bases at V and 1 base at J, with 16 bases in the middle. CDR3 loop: CATTYSGTRNTEAFF. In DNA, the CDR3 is TGTGCCACCACCTACTCCGGGACAAGGAACACTGAAGCTTTCTTT.

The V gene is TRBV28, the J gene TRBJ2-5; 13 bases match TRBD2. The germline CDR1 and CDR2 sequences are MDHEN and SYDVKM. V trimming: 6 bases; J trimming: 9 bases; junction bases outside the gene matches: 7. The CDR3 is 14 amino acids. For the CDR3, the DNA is TGTGCCAGCAGGACTAGCGGGGGGCGGCTGGCCCAGTACTTC. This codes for CASRTSGGRLAQYF.

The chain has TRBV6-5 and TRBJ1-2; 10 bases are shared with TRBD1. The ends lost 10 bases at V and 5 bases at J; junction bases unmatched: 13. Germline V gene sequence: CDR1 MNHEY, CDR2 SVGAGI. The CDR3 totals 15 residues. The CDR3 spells CATTMTGGSLYGYTF. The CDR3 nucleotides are TGTGCCACGACTATGACAGGGGGCAGCTTGTATGGCTACACCTTC.

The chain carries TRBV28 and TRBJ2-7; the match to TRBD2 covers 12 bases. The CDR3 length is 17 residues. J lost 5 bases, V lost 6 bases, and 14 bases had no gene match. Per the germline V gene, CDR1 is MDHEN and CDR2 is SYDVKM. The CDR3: CASSPPSGGAFWNEQYF. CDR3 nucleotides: TGTGCCAGCAGCCCTCCTAGCGGGGGGGCTTTCTGGAACGAGCAGTACTTC.

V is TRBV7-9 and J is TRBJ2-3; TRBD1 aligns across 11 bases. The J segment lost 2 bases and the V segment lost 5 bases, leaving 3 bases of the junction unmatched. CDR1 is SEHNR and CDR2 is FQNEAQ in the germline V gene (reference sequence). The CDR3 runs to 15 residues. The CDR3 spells CASSTGQGDTDTQYF. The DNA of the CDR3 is TGTGCCAGCAGCACGGGACAGGGGGACACAGATACGCAGTATTTT.

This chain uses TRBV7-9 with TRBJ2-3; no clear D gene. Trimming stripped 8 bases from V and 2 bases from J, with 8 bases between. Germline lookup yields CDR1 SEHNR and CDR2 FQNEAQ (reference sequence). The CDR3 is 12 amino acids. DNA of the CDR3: TGTGCCAGCTCGCCCAACACAGATACGCAGTATTTT. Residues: CASSPNTDTQYF.

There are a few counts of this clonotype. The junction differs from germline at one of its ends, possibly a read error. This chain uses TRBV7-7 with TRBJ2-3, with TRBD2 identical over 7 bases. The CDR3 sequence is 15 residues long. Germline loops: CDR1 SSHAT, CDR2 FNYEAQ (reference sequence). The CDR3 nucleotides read TGTGCTAGCAGCTTAGGGCTAGCGGGCACAGATACGCAGTATTTT. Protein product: CASSLGLAGTDTQYF.

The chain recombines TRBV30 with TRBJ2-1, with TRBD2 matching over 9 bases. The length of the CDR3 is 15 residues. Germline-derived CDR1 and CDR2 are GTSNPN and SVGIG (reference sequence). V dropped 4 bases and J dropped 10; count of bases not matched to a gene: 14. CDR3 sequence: CAWTRTSVYPSEQFF. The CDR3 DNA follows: TGTGCCTGGACCCGGACTAGCGTGTACCCCTCGGAGCAGTTCTTC.

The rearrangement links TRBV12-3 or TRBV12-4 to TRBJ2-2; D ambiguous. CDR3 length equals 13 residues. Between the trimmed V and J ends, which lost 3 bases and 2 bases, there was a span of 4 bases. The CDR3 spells CASSFYNTGELFF. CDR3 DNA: TGTGCCAGCAGTTTCTATAACACCGGGGAGCTGTTTTTT.

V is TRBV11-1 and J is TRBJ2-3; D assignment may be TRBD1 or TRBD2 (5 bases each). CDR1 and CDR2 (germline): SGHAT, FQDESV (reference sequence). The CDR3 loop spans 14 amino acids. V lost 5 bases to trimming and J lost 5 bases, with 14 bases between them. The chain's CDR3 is CASSVEGSEDTQYF. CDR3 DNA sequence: TGTGCCAGCAGCGTAGAGGGGAGTGAAGATACGCAGTATTTT.

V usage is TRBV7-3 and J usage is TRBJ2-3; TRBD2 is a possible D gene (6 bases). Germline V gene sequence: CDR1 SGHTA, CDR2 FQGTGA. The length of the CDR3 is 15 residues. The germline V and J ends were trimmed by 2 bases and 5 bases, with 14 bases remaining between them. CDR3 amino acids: CASSLLGGVGDTQYF. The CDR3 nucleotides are TGTGCCAGCAGCTTATTGGGCGGGGTAGGAGATACGCAGTATTTT.

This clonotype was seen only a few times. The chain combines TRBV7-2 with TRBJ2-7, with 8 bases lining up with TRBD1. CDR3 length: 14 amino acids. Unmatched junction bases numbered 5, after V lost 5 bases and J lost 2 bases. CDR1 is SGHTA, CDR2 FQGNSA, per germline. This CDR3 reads CASSPGQDTYEQYF. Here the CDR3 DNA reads TGTGCCAGCAGCCCGGGACAGGACACCTACGAGCAGTACTTC.

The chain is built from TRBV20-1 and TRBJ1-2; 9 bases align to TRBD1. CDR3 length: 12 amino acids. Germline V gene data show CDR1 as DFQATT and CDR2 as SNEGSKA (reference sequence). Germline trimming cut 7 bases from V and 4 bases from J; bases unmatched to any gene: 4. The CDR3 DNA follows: TGCAGTGGGAGGGACAGGGCCTATGGCTACACCTTC. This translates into CSGRDRAYGYTF.

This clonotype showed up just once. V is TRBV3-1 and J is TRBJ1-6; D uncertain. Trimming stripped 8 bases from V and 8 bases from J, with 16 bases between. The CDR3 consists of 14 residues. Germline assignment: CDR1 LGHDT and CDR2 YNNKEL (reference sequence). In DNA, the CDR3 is TGTGCCAGCCTAGCGGGTGGGGTACATTCACCCCTCCACTTT. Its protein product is CASLAGGVHSPLHF.